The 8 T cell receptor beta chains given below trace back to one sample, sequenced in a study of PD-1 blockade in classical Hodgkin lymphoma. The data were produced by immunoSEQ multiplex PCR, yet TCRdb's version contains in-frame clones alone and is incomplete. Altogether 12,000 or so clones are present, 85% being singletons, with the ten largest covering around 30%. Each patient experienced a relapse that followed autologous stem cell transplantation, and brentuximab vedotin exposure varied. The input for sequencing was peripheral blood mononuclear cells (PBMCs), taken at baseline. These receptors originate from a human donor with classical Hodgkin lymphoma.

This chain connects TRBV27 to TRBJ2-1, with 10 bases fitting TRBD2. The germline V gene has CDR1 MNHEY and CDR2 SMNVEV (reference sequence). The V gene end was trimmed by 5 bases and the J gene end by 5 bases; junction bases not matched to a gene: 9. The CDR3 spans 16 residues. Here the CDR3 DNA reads TGTGCCAGCAGTAGTTACAGCGGGGGGGCCAACAATGAGCAGTTCTTC. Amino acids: CASSSYSGGANNEQFF.

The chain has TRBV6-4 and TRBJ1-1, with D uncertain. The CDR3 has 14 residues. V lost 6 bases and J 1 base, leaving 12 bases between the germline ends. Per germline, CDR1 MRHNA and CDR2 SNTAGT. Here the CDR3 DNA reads TGTGCCAGCAGACGGGAGAGGGAGAACACTGAAGCTTTCTTT. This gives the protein CASRRERENTEAFF.

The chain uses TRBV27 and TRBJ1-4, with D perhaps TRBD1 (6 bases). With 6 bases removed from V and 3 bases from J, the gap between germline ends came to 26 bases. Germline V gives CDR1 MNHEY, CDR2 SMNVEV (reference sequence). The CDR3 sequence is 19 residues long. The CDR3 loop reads CASRKTGRNHLISNEKLFF. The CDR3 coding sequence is TGTGCCAGCAGAAAGACAGGACGTAATCACCTAATCTCTAATGAAAAACTGTTTTTT.

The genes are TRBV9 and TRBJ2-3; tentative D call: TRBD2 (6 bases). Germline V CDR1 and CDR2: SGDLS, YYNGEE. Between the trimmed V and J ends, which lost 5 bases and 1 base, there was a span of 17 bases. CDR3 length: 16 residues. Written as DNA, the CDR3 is TGTGCCAGCAGTGCCTTAGGAGGGAGTGGCACAGATACGCAGTATTTT. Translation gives CASSALGGSGTDTQYF.

In DNA, the CDR3 is TGCGCCAGCAGCTTGGAATCCCAGTATAATTCACCCCTCCACTTT. Its protein is CASSLESQYNSPLHF. The rearrangement uses TRBV5-1 and TRBJ1-6; no clear D. The V and J ends lost 0 bases and 4 bases respectively, with 8 bases between them. CDR1 is SGHRS and CDR2 is YFSETQ in the germline V gene. This CDR3 is 15 amino acids long.

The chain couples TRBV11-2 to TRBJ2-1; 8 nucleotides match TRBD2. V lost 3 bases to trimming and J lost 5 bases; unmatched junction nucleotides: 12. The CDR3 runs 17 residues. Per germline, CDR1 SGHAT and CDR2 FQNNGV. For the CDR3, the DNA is TGTGCCAGCAGCTTGGCCAGAGCGGGAGTTAGGAACAATGAGCAGTTCTTC. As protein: CASSLARAGVRNNEQFF.

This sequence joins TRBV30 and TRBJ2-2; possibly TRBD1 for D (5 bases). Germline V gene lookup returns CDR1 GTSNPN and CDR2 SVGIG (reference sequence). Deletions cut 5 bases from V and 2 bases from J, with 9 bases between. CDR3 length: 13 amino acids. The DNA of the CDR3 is TGTGCCTGGTGGTGGGGCAACACCGGGGAGCTGTTTTTT. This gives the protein CAWWWGNTGELFF.

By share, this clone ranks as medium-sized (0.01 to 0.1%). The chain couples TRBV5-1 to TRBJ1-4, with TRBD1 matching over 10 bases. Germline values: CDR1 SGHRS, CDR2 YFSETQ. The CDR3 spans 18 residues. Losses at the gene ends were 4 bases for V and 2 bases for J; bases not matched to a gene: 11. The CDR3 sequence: CASSPLAWTGGTNEKLFF. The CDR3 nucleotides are TGCGCCAGCAGCCCGCTTGCGTGGACAGGGGGTACTAATGAAAAACTGTTTTTT.